What follows are 28 T cell receptor beta chains derived from one specimen sequenced in a study of cytomegalovirus exposure and HLA in healthy donors. PCR used 60 Vbeta primers and 13 Jbeta primers. TCRdb keeps only in-frame clones here, not all; method: immunoSEQ multiplex PCR. The table has roughly 180,000 clones, around 70% seen once. Material for sequencing was PBMCs. The receptor set was obtained from a male donor in good health and CMV-seronegative.

In this sample, this clone turned up once. The chain employs TRBV7-2 and TRBJ1-5; possible D gene TRBD1, 6 bases. The germline V gene has CDR1 SGHTA and CDR2 FQGNSA. Trimming removed 0 bases at V and 4 bases at J, with 13 bases between. This CDR3 region has 16 residues. CDR3 bases: TGTGCCAGCAGCTTAGCTAGGTGGGGGACAAATCAGCCCCAGCATTTT. It encodes CASSLARWGTNQPQHF.

The chain recombines TRBV6-1 with TRBJ1-5, with TRBD1 as a possible D gene (5 bases). V shed 5 bases and J shed 4 bases, with 9 bases lying between them. CDR3 length: 13 residues. CDR1 MNHNS and CDR2 SASEGT come from the germline V gene. CDR3: CASSTQGNQPQHF. For the CDR3, the DNA is TGTGCCAGCAGTACCCAGGGAAATCAGCCCCAGCATTTT.

This CDR3 is CAWSTQGWHQPQHF. DNA of the CDR3: TGTGCCTGGAGTACACAGGGGTGGCATCAGCCCCAGCATTTT. V gene TRBV30 combines with J gene TRBJ1-5; 7 nucleotides line up with TRBD1. V dropped 2 bases and J dropped 5; count of bases not matched to a gene: 6. CDR3 length equals 14 residues. Germline CDR1 and CDR2: GTSNPN and SVGIG (reference sequence).

This clone has just a few counts. The rearrangement joins TRBV4-1 to TRBJ1-5, with TRBD1 matching 8 bases. There are 13 residues in the CDR3. The germline V gene encodes CDR1 MGHRA and CDR2 YSYEKL. Trimming removed 6 bases from V and 6 bases from J; junction bases left unmatched: 4. Here the CDR3 reads CASSPTGGQPQHF. The CDR3 coding sequence is TGCGCCAGCAGTCCAACAGGGGGTCAGCCCCAGCATTTT.

The chain carries TRBV6-6 and TRBJ1-1, with D perhaps TRBD1 (5 bases). The V gene's germline CDR1 is MNHNY and CDR2 SVGAGI (reference sequence). This CDR3 comprises 14 residues. Trimming pared 2 bases from V and 1 base from J, leaving 8 bases between. This CDR3 is CASSYPGENTEAFF. DNA for the CDR3: TGTGCCAGCAGTTACCCGGGGGAGAACACTGAAGCTTTCTTT.

Only a few counts were recorded for this clone. The genes are TRBV27 and TRBJ1-5; TRBD1 matches 10 bases. The CDR3 runs to 16 residues. In germline, CDR1 is MNHEY, CDR2 SMNVEV (reference sequence). Losses at the gene ends were 8 bases for V and 9 bases for J; bases not matched to a gene: 16. DNA for the CDR3: TGTGCCAGCCGGGTATCCGGGACAGGGGTTTCGTGGCCCCAGCATTTT. It specifies CASRVSGTGVSWPQHF.

The chain uses TRBV19 and TRBJ1-1; D unclear. From germline, CDR1 is LNHDA and CDR2 SQIVND (reference sequence). V lost 2 bases, J lost 3 bases, and 10 bases lay in between. CDR3 length: 14 residues. The CDR3 loop reads CASSIQVFDTEAFF. CDR3 in DNA: TGTGCCAGTAGTATACAGGTATTTGACACTGAAGCTTTCTTT.

This clone was seen only once. The rearrangement uses TRBV28 and TRBJ2-1; the D gene is possibly TRBD2 (7 bases). CDR3 size: 15 residues. CDR1 is MDHEN and CDR2 is SYDVKM in the germline V gene. The germline V and J ends were trimmed by 4 bases and 9 bases, with 19 bases remaining between them. The CDR3: CASSSYGGQKIEQFF. CDR3 in DNA: TGTGCCAGCAGTTCGTACGGGGGGCAAAAAATTGAGCAGTTCTTC.

The V call is TRBV11-2, the J call TRBJ1-2; no definite D call. The CDR3 totals 14 residues. Germline-derived CDR1 and CDR2 are SGHAT and FQNNGV. V lost 2 bases, J lost 4 bases, and 11 bases lay in between. The CDR3 DNA is TGTGCCAGCAGCTTAACCCGGGGTCCCTATGGCTACACCTTC. It encodes CASSLTRGPYGYTF.

This CDR3 is CASSPVGATSYEQYF. For the CDR3, the DNA is TGTGCCAGCAGCCCTGTGGGGGCAACTTCCTACGAGCAGTACTTC. V and J are TRBV28 and TRBJ2-7, with a possible D match to TRBD1 (6 bases). The CDR3 length is 15 residues. Germline CDR1 reads MDHEN; CDR2 reads SYDVKM. V lost 6 bases, J lost 1 base, and 16 bases lay in between.

The chain joins TRBV12-5 to TRBJ2-1, with a tentative D call TRBD2 (6 bases). Trimming took 0 bases from V and 10 from J, leaving 19 bases between them. CDR1 LGHNT and CDR2 FRNRAP come from the germline V gene. The CDR3 runs 16 residues. CDR3 sequence: CASGLVIGASATEQFF. In nucleotides, the CDR3 is TGTGCTAGTGGTTTGGTGATAGGTGCTAGCGCGACCGAGCAGTTCTTC.

V usage is TRBV28 and J usage is TRBJ2-1; TRBD2 matches 7 bases. In germline, CDR1 is MDHEN, CDR2 SYDVKM. This CDR3 spans 15 amino acids. J gave up 6 bases and V 6 bases, and 11 bases lay outside the gene matches. In DNA form, the CDR3 reads TGTGCCAGCAGCTTTCGACTAGCAGGGTCCAATGAGCAGTTCTTC. Translation: CASSFRLAGSNEQFF.

J is TRBJ2-5 and V is TRBV6-6; 9 nucleotides agree with TRBD1. Germline CDR1 and CDR2: MNHNY and SVGAGI (reference sequence). The CDR3 consists of 14 residues. Trimming cost V 7 bases and J 5 bases; bases outside gene matches: 8. The CDR3 region is CASNRGQGPETQYF. For the CDR3, the DNA is TGTGCCAGCAATCGGGGACAGGGTCCCGAGACCCAGTACTTC.

The V and J genes are TRBV11-2 and TRBJ2-2; D possibly corresponds to TRBD2 (6 bases). CDR1 SGHAT and CDR2 FQNNGV come from the germline V gene. The CDR3 runs 14 residues. The V gene lost 5 bases and the J gene lost 7 bases, with 14 bases spanning the gap. CDR3 loop: CASSSPGEGGELFF. The CDR3 DNA reads TGTGCCAGCAGCAGCCCGGGAGAGGGCGGGGAGCTGTTTTTT.

The rearrangement uses TRBV7-9 and TRBJ1-2, with a possible D match to TRBD1 (5 bases). Trimming pared 5 bases from V and 7 bases from J, leaving 11 bases between. The length of the CDR3 is 12 residues. Germline lookup yields CDR1 SEHNR and CDR2 FQNEAQ (reference sequence). The CDR3 spells CASSLTGPGYTF. Written as DNA, the CDR3 is TGTGCCAGCAGCCTAACAGGTCCTGGCTACACCTTC.

This clone was recorded once. The rearrangement joins TRBV9 to TRBJ2-3, with D uncertain. The germline V gene encodes CDR1 SGDLS and CDR2 YYNGEE. The CDR3 totals 13 residues. V lost 0 bases and J 6 bases, leaving 8 bases between the germline ends. CDR3 residues: CASSVGNSDTQYF. The CDR3 nucleotides read TGTGCCAGCAGCGTAGGAAACTCGGATACGCAGTATTTT.

V gene TRBV28 combines with J gene TRBJ2-7; no definite D call. This CDR3 spans 11 amino acids. V was clipped by 4 bases and J by 2 bases, with 3 bases between them. Germline CDR1 reads MDHEN; CDR2 reads SYDVKM. CDR3 DNA sequence: TGTGCCAGCAGTTCAACCTACGAGCAGTACTTC. Its translation is CASSSTYEQYF.

J is TRBJ1-6 and V is TRBV11-2, with 8 positions matching TRBD1. The CDR3 sequence is 16 residues long. The V gene end was trimmed by 1 base and the J gene end by 6 bases; junction bases not matched to a gene: 5. Germline CDR1 SGHAT, CDR2 FQNNGV. The CDR3 DNA reads TGTGCCAGCAGCTTAGGGACAGGGATGGTTAATTCACCCCTCCACTTT. It is translated as CASSLGTGMVNSPLHF. The entire variable domain, with the rest obtained from reference TRBV11-2 and TRBJ1-6, is as follows: EAGVAQSPRYKIIEKRQSVAFWCNPISGHATLYWYQQILGQGPKLLIQFQNNGVVDDSQLPKDRFSAERLKGVDSTLKIQPAKLEDSAVYLCASSLGTGMVNSPLHFGNGTRLTVT.

A word on this clone: At the DNA level, this CDR3 is encoded by other sequences in the same sample as well. The CDR3 spells CASSLDRGNEQFF. The CDR3 DNA sequence: TGTGCCAGCAGTTTAGACCGAGGGAATGAGCAGTTCTTC. V gene TRBV27 combines with J gene TRBJ2-1; a possible D gene is TRBD2 (5 bases). The CDR3 is 13 amino acids. Germline V gives CDR1 MNHEY, CDR2 SMNVEV (reference sequence). Trimming cost V 2 bases and J 7 bases, with 9 bases left between them.

This clone was detected only a few times. This chain joins TRBV4-1 and TRBJ1-1, with TRBD1 identical over 8 bases. The CDR3 length is 15 residues. CDR1 is MGHRA, CDR2 YSYEKL, per germline. V lost 4 bases to trimming and J lost 1 base; unmatched junction nucleotides: 5. The CDR3 region is CASSPRDRSNTEAFF. The CDR3 DNA is TGCGCCAGCAGCCCCCGGGACAGGTCGAACACTGAAGCTTTCTTT.

This clone was counted between two and nine times. The V gene is TRBV14, the J gene TRBJ1-5; 9 bases map to TRBD1. The CDR3 is 17 amino acids. V trimming: 4 bases; J trimming: 1 base; junction bases outside the gene matches: 8. From germline, CDR1 is SGHDN and CDR2 FVKESK. As DNA, the CDR3 is TGTGCCAGCAGCCTGAGGCCAGGACAGGGGAGCAATCAGCCCCAGCATTTT. Translation gives CASSLRPGQGSNQPQHF.

The J gene is TRBJ1-5, the V gene TRBV28; no clear D. CDR1 MDHEN and CDR2 SYDVKM come from the germline V gene. V shed 2 bases and J shed 4 bases, with 15 bases lying between them. This CDR3 has 16 amino acids. DNA for the CDR3: TGTGCCAGCAGTTTACCTCGCACGGTTTGGAATCAGCCCCAGCATTTT. Residues: CASSLPRTVWNQPQHF.

In its sample, this clone was seen once. V is TRBV7-2 and J is TRBJ2-1; 9 nucleotides agree with TRBD2. The germline V gene encodes CDR1 SGHTA and CDR2 FQGNSA. With 5 bases clipped from V and 9 bases from J, the junction kept 8 bases outside the gene matches. The CDR3 contains 14 residues. The CDR3 reads CASSLVAGDTEQFF. In DNA form, the CDR3 reads TGTGCCAGCAGCCTAGTAGCGGGAGACACTGAGCAGTTCTTC. Full variable domain (remainder filled in from reference TRBV7-2 and TRBJ2-1): GAGVSQSPSNKVTEKGKDVELRCDPISGHTALYWYRQSLGQGLEFLIYFQGNSAPDKSGLPSDRFSAERTGGSVSTLTIQRTQQEDSAVYLCASSLVAGDTEQFFGPGTRLTVL.

The chain is built from TRBV4-1 and TRBJ1-1; D unresolved. Per the germline V gene, CDR1 is MGHRA and CDR2 is YSYEKL. The V and J ends lost 1 base and 4 bases respectively, with 13 bases between them. This CDR3 is 15 amino acids long. CDR3 DNA: TGCGCCAGCAGCCAAGGCCCCACCCTATCCACTGAAGCTTTCTTT. Protein product: CASSQGPTLSTEAFF.

V is TRBV6-7 and J is TRBJ2-3; TRBD2 matches 10 bases. TRBV6-7 is recorded as an ORF, its role being uncertain. The CDR3 consists of 15 residues. With V trimmed by 3 bases and J by 5 bases, 5 bases remained unmatched. CDR3 in amino acids: CASSYEREGGDTQYF. The CDR3 nucleotides are TGTGCCAGCAGTTATGAGCGGGAGGGCGGAGATACGCAGTATTTT.

This clone showed up just once. The V call is TRBV19, the J call TRBJ2-7; possible D gene TRBD2, 6 bases. Germline lookup yields CDR1 LNHDA and CDR2 SQIVND (reference sequence). The CDR3 is made up of 15 amino acids. With 9 bases removed from V and 1 base from J, the gap between germline ends came to 19 bases. The CDR3 is CASRRASGRSYEQYF. DNA for the CDR3: TGTGCCAGCAGGCGGGCCAGTGGGAGGTCCTACGAGCAGTACTTC.

V and J are TRBV28 and TRBJ2-5, with D perhaps matching TRBD2 (6 bases). V lost 8 bases and J 1 base, leaving 11 bases between the germline ends. This CDR3 comprises 13 residues. From germline, CDR1 is MDHEN and CDR2 SYDVKM. The CDR3 spells CASRPSAQETQYF. Here the CDR3 DNA reads TGTGCCAGCCGGCCTAGCGCCCAAGAGACCCAGTACTTC.

This clone has only one observation. V usage is TRBV4-3 and J usage is TRBJ2-1; D gene uncertain. V dropped 3 bases and J dropped 6 bases, with 6 bases sitting between them. The germline CDR1 and CDR2 sequences are LGHNA and YSLEER. CDR3 length: 12 amino acids. The CDR3 spells CASSQRFNEQFF. The CDR3 nucleotides are TGCGCCAGCAGCCAGCGATTCAATGAGCAGTTCTTC.